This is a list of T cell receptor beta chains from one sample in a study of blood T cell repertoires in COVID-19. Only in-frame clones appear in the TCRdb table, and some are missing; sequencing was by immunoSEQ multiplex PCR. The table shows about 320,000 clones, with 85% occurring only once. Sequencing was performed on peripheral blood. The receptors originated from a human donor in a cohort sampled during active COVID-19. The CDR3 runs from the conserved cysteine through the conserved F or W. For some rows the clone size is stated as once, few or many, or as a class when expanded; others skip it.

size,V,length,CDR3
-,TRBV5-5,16,CASSLGTGLGTDTQYF
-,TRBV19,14,CASRRKGMNTEAFF
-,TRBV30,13,CAWSPPPSQRQYF
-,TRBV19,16,CASSMGFGTVNYGYTF
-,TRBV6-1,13,CASSEEGHFKQFF
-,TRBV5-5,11,CASRSGHEQYF
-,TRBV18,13,CASSPPSGSEQYF
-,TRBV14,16,CASSQVRGLNTGELFF
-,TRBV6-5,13,CASTTQGVTEAFF
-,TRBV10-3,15,CAAQKTDLQWYGYTF
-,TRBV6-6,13,CASSSGDNYGYTF
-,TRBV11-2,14,CASSNRGGHYGYTF
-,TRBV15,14,CATRYPSRNYGYTF
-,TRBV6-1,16,CASSEFFRFRSTEAFF
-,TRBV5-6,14,CASSLAGGRTEAFF
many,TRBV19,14,CASRQGAFGNTIYF
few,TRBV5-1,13,CASSLSGVYEQYF
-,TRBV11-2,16,CASSSQAGTGGGKQFF
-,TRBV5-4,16,CASRLGLAGVTDTQYF
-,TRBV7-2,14,CASSSYRAHNEQFF
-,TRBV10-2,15,CASGRDRPVFTEAFF
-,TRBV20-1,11,CSASKRGGYTF
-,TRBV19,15,CASSFPGTSTDTQYF
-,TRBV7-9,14,CASSVGGPYYGYTF
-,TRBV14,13,CASSVRVTTEAFF
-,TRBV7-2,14,CASSFSGRTDTQYF
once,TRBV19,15,CASSMSRRVQQPQHF
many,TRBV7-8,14,CASSSDRENTEAFF
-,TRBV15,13,CATSRDSTDTQYF
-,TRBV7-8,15,CASSPQGGVSYEQYF
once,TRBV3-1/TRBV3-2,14,CASSQADRGSEAFF
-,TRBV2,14,CASSEAGTVYGYTF
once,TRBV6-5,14,CASKFAGFNQPQHF
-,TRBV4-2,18,CASSQEGSGGISYNEQFF
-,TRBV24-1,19,CATSDLPGADKGRRNEQFF
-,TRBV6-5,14,CASSSRGLGNTIYF
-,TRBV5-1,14,CASSLQGESYGYTF
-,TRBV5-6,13,CASSFSAEDTQYF
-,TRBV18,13,CASSPRQGYEQYF
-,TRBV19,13,CASSTTVPYEQYF
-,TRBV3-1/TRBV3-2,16,CASSQVPGRNTGELFF
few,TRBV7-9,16,CASSLGAGASSYEQYF
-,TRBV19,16,CASSTRDRAEGETQYF
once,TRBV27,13,CASSVRTEGEAFF
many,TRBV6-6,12,CASSYSGGEQYF
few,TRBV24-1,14,CATSDPTGNQPQHF
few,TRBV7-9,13,CASNSGGNYEQYF